This entry concerns a single TCR beta chain. Trimming shortened V by 2 bases and J by 8 bases, and 15 bases separated the two germline ends. This CDR3 region has 14 residues. Germline-derived CDR1 and CDR2 are MDHEN and SYDVKM. The data derive from a study of blood T cell repertoires in COVID-19. Method: immunoSEQ multiplex PCR; TCRdb's copy keeps in-frame clones and lacks some. Found here are 150,000 to 250,000 clones, roughly 87% of them singletons; the top ten hold around 2.4%. This clonotype was sampled from a woman in her twenties or thirties who had recovered from COVID-19. Input material: PBMCs or T cells enriched from blood (not recorded which). The rearrangement joins TRBV28 to TRBJ1-1, with D tentatively TRBD1 (5 bases). CDR3 sequence: CASSLRGVLKEAFF. For the CDR3, the DNA is TGTGCCAGCAGTTTAAGGGGCGTCCTGAAGGAAGCTTTCTTT.